These 10 T cell receptor beta chains were sequenced from one sample in a study of blood T cell repertoires in COVID-19. Measured with immunoSEQ multiplex PCR; TCRdb has only the in-frame clones, and not every one. The sample has about 330,000 clones, roughly 90% seen once; the top ten hold under 1.3%. The sample was PBMCs or T cells enriched from blood (not recorded which). Source of these receptors: a woman aged 25-40 years who had recovered from COVID-19.

The DNA of the CDR3 is TGTGCCTGGAGTCCAAAGGACAGGTTCCCCCCACCCCTCCACTTT. This sequence encodes CAWSPKDRFPPPLHF. The rearrangement joins TRBV30 to TRBJ1-6; 7 bases line up with TRBD1. V lost 2 bases and J lost 11; bases outside the gene matches: 12. The CDR3 has 15 amino acids. The V gene's germline CDR1 is GTSNPN and CDR2 SVGIG (reference sequence).

This rearrangement joins TRBV5-1 to TRBJ2-2; D is ambiguous. Germline V gene sequence: CDR1 SGHRS, CDR2 YFSETQ. The CDR3 runs 15 residues. Between the trimmed V and J ends, which lost 0 bases and 4 bases, there was a span of 10 bases. Written as DNA, the CDR3 is TGCGCCAGCAGCTTGGATCAGGCGAGCACCGGGGAGCTGTTTTTT. Its translation is CASSLDQASTGELFF.

The chain is built from TRBV12-5 and TRBJ2-5; 7 positions agree with TRBD1. With 3 bases clipped from V and 7 bases from J, the junction kept 14 bases outside the gene matches. This CDR3 has 16 residues. Germline values: CDR1 LGHNT, CDR2 FRNRAP. The CDR3 DNA is TGTGCTAGTGGTTTAGCCCCGGTAGGGGGCCCAGGGACCCAGTACTTC. Amino acids: CASGLAPVGGPGTQYF.

The chain carries TRBV28 and TRBJ2-1, with 8 bases fitting TRBD1. V lost 6 bases and J lost 0; bases outside the gene matches: 4. The CDR3 has 15 amino acids. Germline CDR1 and CDR2: MDHEN and SYDVKM. Here the CDR3 DNA reads TGTGCCAGCAGGTTGGGGACAGGCTCCTACAATGAGCAGTTCTTC. Protein: CASRLGTGSYNEQFF.

The chain uses TRBV19 and TRBJ1-6; D gene unclear. The CDR3 totals 14 residues. In germline, CDR1 is LNHDA, CDR2 SQIVND (reference sequence). The V and J ends lost 3 bases and 6 bases respectively, with 9 bases between them. The DNA for the CDR3 is TGTGCCAGTAGTATGCGTGAGGGTAATTCACCCCTCCACTTT. Translation gives CASSMREGNSPLHF.

The J gene is TRBJ2-5, the V gene TRBV6-5; D remains ambiguous. CDR1 is MNHEY, CDR2 SVGAGI, per germline. The length of the CDR3 is 14 residues. The V end was cut by 8 bases, the J end by 5 bases, with 18 bases between. CDR3 coding DNA: TGTGCCAGCGCCGTTTTTTGGTCTGAGGAGACCCAGTACTTC. Translation: CASAVFWSEETQYF.

The chain employs TRBV10-3 and TRBJ2-3, with 9 bases matching TRBD1. This CDR3 spans 14 amino acids. Trimming removed 10 bases from V and 1 base from J; junction bases left unmatched: 6. Germline lookup yields CDR1 ENHRY and CDR2 SYGVKD. The CDR3 sequence is CATLRTGGTDTQYF. The CDR3 DNA is TGTGCCACCCTACGGACAGGGGGCACAGATACGCAGTATTTT.

The J gene is TRBJ2-2, the V gene TRBV28; 11 nucleotides agree with TRBD1. The V segment lost 7 bases and the J segment 10 bases; nucleotides outside the gene matches: 14. Germline CDR1 and CDR2: MDHEN and SYDVKM. The CDR3 contains 16 residues. The CDR3 nucleotides are TGTGCCAGCATCCAACCCCGGGACAGGGGGAATTCGGAGCTGTTTTTT. Protein sequence: CASIQPRDRGNSELFF.

V is TRBV28 and J is TRBJ1-5; the match to TRBD1 covers 7 bases. The CDR3 spans 18 residues. CDR1 and CDR2 (germline): MDHEN, SYDVKM. V shed 4 bases and J 0 bases; nucleotides not matched to a gene: 12. CDR3 amino acids: CASSSGSAGGYSNQPQHF. In DNA form, the CDR3 reads TGTGCCAGCAGTTCAGGTTCAGCAGGGGGGTATAGCAATCAGCCCCAGCATTTT. Full variable domain (outside the CDR3, taken from reference TRBV28 and TRBJ1-5): DVKVTQSSRYLVKRTGEKVFLECVQDMDHENMFWYRQDPGLGLRLIYFSYDVKMKEKGDIPEGYSVSREKKERFSLILESASTNQTSMYLCASSSGSAGGYSNQPQHFGDGTRLSIL.

V usage is TRBV7-9 and J usage is TRBJ2-7; 10 positions match TRBD1. J was trimmed by 5 bases and V by 5 bases; bases with no gene match: 9. The CDR3 totals 15 residues. The germline V gene has CDR1 SEHNR and CDR2 FQNEAQ (reference sequence). The CDR3, as DNA: TGTGCCAGCAGCGACCGGGACAGGGGTACCCACGAGCAGTACTTC. Encoded protein: CASSDRDRGTHEQYF.